The 24 T cell receptor beta chains listed next were all sequenced from one sample in a study of control samples from healthy donors and cancer patients. Clones were read by immunoSEQ multiplex PCR, and TCRdb kept only the in-frame ones, dropping some. Of around 140,000 clones listed, more than 80% are singletons. Sequences were obtained from blood. The receptors derive from a man aged 40-50 years in good health.

The J gene is TRBJ2-7, the V gene TRBV14; D is possibly TRBD1 (5 bases). The length of the CDR3 is 16 residues. V was trimmed by 4 bases and J by 2 bases, leaving 18 bases between them. Per the germline V gene, CDR1 is SGHDN and CDR2 is FVKESK. The CDR3 sequence is CASSRTTDLPPYEQYF. DNA of the CDR3: TGTGCCAGCAGCCGGACGACAGATCTCCCCCCCTACGAGCAGTACTTC.

V gene TRBV3-1 (or the pseudogene TRBV3-2) combines with J gene TRBJ1-5; D is possibly TRBD1 (6 bases). V was shortened by 6 bases and J by 2 bases, with 14 bases between the two germline ends. The germline gives CDR1 LGHDT, CDR2 YNNKEL (reference sequence). CDR3 size: 15 residues. DNA of the CDR3: TGTGCCAGCAGATACGACAGGTTCGGCAATCAGCCCCAGCATTTT. Its translation is CASRYDRFGNQPQHF.

Only one count was recorded for this clone. J is TRBJ1-2 and V is TRBV29-1; 8 nucleotides align to TRBD1. CDR1 is SQVTM, CDR2 ANQGSEA, per germline. The ends lost 7 bases at V and 7 bases at J; junction bases unmatched: 8. The CDR3 is 12 amino acids. The CDR3 here is CSAGQGESGYTF. The DNA of the CDR3 is TGCAGCGCAGGACAGGGTGAGAGTGGCTACACCTTC. The variable domain in full, with the rest retrieved from reference TRBV29-1 and TRBJ1-2, is SAVISQKPSRDICQRGTSLTIQCQVDSQVTMMFWYRQQPGQSLTLIATANQGSEATYESGFVIDKFPISRPNLTFSTLTVSNMSPEDSSIYLCSAGQGESGYTFGSGTRLTVV.

The chain's CDR3 is CASSLYRDQPQHF. The DNA for the CDR3 is TGTGCCAGCAGCTTGTACAGGGACCAGCCCCAGCATTTT. This chain links TRBV5-8 with TRBJ1-5; D is possibly TRBD1 (6 bases). V was shortened by 1 base and J by 7 bases, with 9 bases between the two germline ends. Germline CDR1 reads SGHTS; CDR2 reads YDEGEE. This CDR3 region has 13 residues. Full variable domain (remainder filled in from reference TRBV5-8 and TRBJ1-5): EAGVTQSPTHLIKTRGQQATLRCSPISGHTSVYWYQQALGLGLQFLLWYDEGEERNRGNFPPRFSGRQFPNYSSELNVNALELEDSALYLCASSLYRDQPQHFGDGTRLSIL.

The V gene is TRBV11-2, the J gene TRBJ1-1; perhaps TRBD1 as D (5 bases). Trimming cost V 4 bases and J 1 base, with 19 bases left between them. Germline V gives CDR1 SGHAT, CDR2 FQNNGV. This CDR3 is built from 17 residues. The CDR3: CASSSGTEGAWNTEAFF. The DNA for the CDR3 is TGTGCCAGCAGCTCGGGGACCGAGGGAGCTTGGAACACTGAAGCTTTCTTT.

The rearrangement joins TRBV19 to TRBJ1-1; weak D call: TRBD1 (5 bases). Germline values: CDR1 LNHDA, CDR2 SQIVND (reference sequence). The V and J ends lost 8 bases and 0 bases respectively, with 16 bases between them. The CDR3 runs to 15 residues. For the CDR3, the DNA is TGTGCCAGTGGAGAGGGGATTTCTATGAACACTGAAGCTTTCTTT. Translation: CASGEGISMNTEAFF. Full variable domain (rest looked up from reference TRBV19 and TRBJ1-1): DGGITQSPKYLFRKEGQNVTLSCEQNLNHDAMYWYRQDPGQGLRLIYYSQIVNDFQKGDIAEGYSVSREKKESFPLTVTSAQKNPTAFYLCASGEGISMNTEAFFGQGTRLTVV.

The V and J genes are TRBV5-3 and TRBJ2-1, with 10 bases fitting TRBD2. TRBV5-3 is an ORF, and what it does is uncertain. J lost 4 bases, V lost 4 bases, and 8 bases had no gene match. The CDR3 spans 16 residues. CDR3 loop: CARSITTSGDYNEQFF. The CDR3 region has the DNA TGTGCCAGAAGCATAACTACTAGCGGGGATTACAATGAGCAGTTCTTC.

This clone was picked up a small number of times. The chain uses TRBV12-3 or TRBV12-4 and TRBJ1-6; D unresolved. CDR3 size: 13 residues. Trimming took off 4 bases at V and 7 bases at J, with 8 bases between the two ends. The chain's CDR3 is CASSSVRNSPLHF. The CDR3 DNA follows: TGTGCCAGCAGTTCTGTTAGGAATTCACCCCTCCACTTT.

V and J are TRBV5-1 and TRBJ1-1; D might be TRBD1 (6 bases). Trimming stripped 4 bases from V and 2 bases from J, with 15 bases between. The CDR3 length is 15 residues. Germline V gene sequence: CDR1 SGHRS, CDR2 YFSETQ. For the CDR3, the DNA is TGCGCCAGCAGCCCCAGCACAGGGCTTAACACTGAAGCTTTCTTT. Its protein product is CASSPSTGLNTEAFF.

The gene calls are TRBV2 and TRBJ2-2; D remains unclear. Trimming removed 4 bases from V and 2 bases from J, with 8 bases in between. Germline V CDR1 and CDR2: SNHLY, FYNNEI. CDR3 length: 14 amino acids. The CDR3 is CASSGTENTGELFF. CDR3 in DNA: TGTGCCAGCAGTGGTACAGAAAACACCGGGGAGCTGTTTTTT.

The rearrangement joins TRBV29-1 to TRBJ2-5; 11 positions match TRBD2. This CDR3 has 14 residues. J was trimmed by 2 bases and V by 7 bases; bases with no gene match: 6. Germline values: CDR1 SQVTM, CDR2 ANQGSEA. The chain's CDR3 is CSARLAGGQETQYF. DNA for the CDR3: TGCAGCGCCCGGCTAGCGGGGGGACAAGAGACCCAGTACTTC.

This clone was detected only once. The chain couples TRBV29-1 to TRBJ2-1, with 7 bases fitting TRBD1. Germline V gene lookup returns CDR1 SQVTM and CDR2 ANQGSEA. The CDR3 has 16 residues. Germline trimming cut 1 base from V and 4 bases from J; bases unmatched to any gene: 10. CDR3 nucleotides: TGCAGCGTTGAAGGGGGTACAGGGGTCCCATACAATGAGCAGTTCTTC. Its translation is CSVEGGTGVPYNEQFF.

The CDR3 nucleotides read TGTGCCAGCTTCGGGACAGGCTCCTACGAGCAGTACTTC. Its protein product is CASFGTGSYEQYF. The chain recombines TRBV5-6 with TRBJ2-7; 8 bases line up with TRBD1. CDR1 and CDR2 (germline): SGHDT, YYEEEE. The CDR3 spans 13 residues. J gave up 0 bases and V 7 bases, and 3 bases lay outside the gene matches.

CDR3 DNA sequence: TGTGCCAGTGGGACCAACACAGATACGCAGTATTTT. Encoded protein: CASGTNTDTQYF. The chain joins TRBV2 to TRBJ2-3; D may correspond to TRBD1 or TRBD2 (5 bases each). CDR1 and CDR2 (germline): SNHLY, FYNNEI. The V end was cut by 9 bases, the J end by 2 bases, with 9 bases between. The CDR3 is 12 amino acids. Supplemented by reference TRBV2 and TRBJ2-3, the full variable domain reads EPEVTQTPSHQVTQMGQEVILRCVPISNHLYFYWYRQILGQKVEFLVSFYNNEISEKSEIFDDQFSVERPDGSNFTLKIRSTKLEDSAMYFCASGTNTDTQYFGPGTRLTVL.

J is TRBJ1-1 and V is TRBV27; 10 nucleotides agree with TRBD1. The CDR3 runs 19 residues. With V trimmed by 2 bases and J by 5 bases, 17 bases remained unmatched. Germline values: CDR1 MNHEY, CDR2 SMNVEV (reference sequence). DNA for the CDR3: TGTGCCAGCAGTTTAGGGACAGGGGCGGGAGTTTATGGTATAACTGAAGCTTTCTTT. This gives the protein CASSLGTGAGVYGITEAFF.

The CDR3 spells CASSLEGTGRTEQYF. The CDR3 DNA reads as TGCGCCAGCAGCTTGGAAGGGACAGGCCGAACCGAGCAGTACTTC. The rearrangement links TRBV5-1 to TRBJ2-7; 8 positions match TRBD1. Unmatched junction bases numbered 8, after V lost 0 bases and J lost 6 bases. The CDR3 runs 15 residues. The germline CDR1 and CDR2 sequences are SGHRS and YFSETQ.

The chain's CDR3 is CASSSTGRSGANVLTF. For the CDR3, the DNA is TGTGCCAGCAGCTCTACAGGCCGCTCTGGGGCCAACGTCCTGACTTTC. The V and J genes are TRBV5-6 and TRBJ2-6; possible D gene TRBD1, 5 bases. The germline V and J ends were trimmed by 3 bases and 0 bases, with 10 bases remaining between them. CDR1 and CDR2 from the germline V gene are SGHDT and YYEEEE. The CDR3 spans 16 residues.

This clone appeared a single time. This chain joins TRBV7-8 and TRBJ2-1; D remains ambiguous. The CDR3 is 14 amino acids. Germline loops: CDR1 SGHVS, CDR2 FQNEAQ. V lost 5 bases to trimming and J lost 3 bases, with 11 bases between them. CDR3 protein: CASSPEPLYNEQFF. In DNA, the CDR3 is TGTGCCAGCAGCCCGGAACCGCTCTACAATGAGCAGTTCTTC.

This rearrangement joins TRBV2 to TRBJ2-5; TRBD1 or TRBD2 may be the D gene (5 bases each). This CDR3 comprises 14 residues. V lost 8 bases and J 4 bases, leaving 17 bases between the germline ends. CDR1 and CDR2 (germline): SNHLY, FYNNEI. CDR3 in amino acids: CASGGGRALETQYF. CDR3 DNA sequence: TGTGCCAGCGGAGGAGGCAGGGCATTAGAGACCCAGTACTTC.

This clone was seen just once. The genes are TRBV6-5 and TRBJ1-4; D gene uncertain. V gave up 6 bases and J gave up 4 bases, with 6 bases separating them. Per the germline V gene, CDR1 is MNHEY and CDR2 is SVGAGI. The CDR3 is made up of 12 amino acids. Written as DNA, the CDR3 is TGTGCCAGCAGGGGAGATAATGAAAAACTGTTTTTT. Translated, it gives CASRGDNEKLFF.

The V gene is TRBV6-5, the J gene TRBJ2-7; D ambiguous. Trimming left V 1 base short and J 7 bases short, with 5 bases between. Germline CDR1 is MNHEY and CDR2 is SVGAGI. This CDR3 comprises 11 residues. CDR3: CASSYFSEQYF. In DNA, the CDR3 is TGTGCCAGCAGTTACTTTTCAGAGCAGTACTTC.

The sample holds one count of this clone. The DNA of the CDR3 is TGTGCCAGCAGTGAGTGGGAAGAGACCCAGTACTTC. This encodes CASSEWEETQYF. The V and J genes are TRBV6-1 and TRBJ2-5; the D is unclear. This CDR3 is built from 12 residues. The V gene lost 3 bases and the J gene lost 3 bases, with 5 bases spanning the gap. Germline values: CDR1 MNHNS, CDR2 SASEGT.

This rearrangement joins TRBV29-1 to TRBJ1-1; unclear D gene. V was pared by 0 bases and J by 6 bases, with 14 bases between. Germline CDR1 and CDR2: SQVTM and ANQGSEA. The CDR3 consists of 14 residues. CDR3 coding DNA: TGCAGCGTTGAAGATCGAAAGGGTACCCCTGAAGCTTTCTTT. Translation gives CSVEDRKGTPEAFF.

This clone has only one observation. The chain employs TRBV29-1 and TRBJ2-2; 7 bases match TRBD2. The CDR3 contains 14 residues. Germline-derived CDR1 and CDR2 are SQVTM and ANQGSEA. V lost 5 bases, J lost 1 base, and 4 bases stayed unmatched. This CDR3 is CSVRIAGNTGELFF. CDR3 DNA sequence: TGCAGCGTTAGGATAGCGGGGAACACCGGGGAGCTGTTTTTT.